A selection of T cell receptor beta chains follows, all from one sample in a study of blood T cells in healthy people across ages. MiXCR, applied by TCRdb to the 5' RACE reads, yields one record per CDR3 protein. Of about 1.1 million distinct CDR3 sequences in the sample, 35% to 40% were seen once. Sequenced material: blood. These receptors were collected from a man aged 18-30 years in good health. Each CDR3 is given with its conserved first and last residue. Fields, in order: J gene, clone size, V gene, D gene, CDR3 DNA, CDR3 protein. The D gene is left open where the match is weak. The size of a clone is reported for some rows only, either as once, few or many, or as a class for expanded clones.

>TRBJ1-1|few|TRBV20-1|.
TGCAGTGCTAAACGCTCCTACACTGAAGCTTTCTTT
CSAKRSYTEAFF
>TRBJ1-1|.|TRBV20-1|.
TGCAGTGCTTCCCCCCCGGGACGGCGGAACACTGAAGCTTTCTTT
CSASPPGRRNTEAFF
>TRBJ2-3|.|TRBV12-3/TRBV12-4|.
TGTGCCAGCAGTTTAGCAAGTCCGGCAGATACGCAGTATTTT
CASSLASPADTQYF
>TRBJ1-2|few|TRBV5-1|.
TGCGCCAGCAGCTTGGACCCTTCAGGCTACACCTTC
CASSLDPSGYTF
>TRBJ2-1|few|TRBV9|TRBD2
TGTGCCAGCAGCGTAGCTAGCGGGGGAGACTACAATGAGCAGTTCTTC
CASSVASGGDYNEQFF
>TRBJ1-1|.|TRBV5-1|TRBD1
TGCGCCAGCAGCTTTTCCCCGGAGGGGGCAGGGGCTGAAGCTTTCTTT
CASSFSPEGAGAEAFF
>TRBJ2-7|once|TRBV7-3|.
TGTGCCAGCAGCCCCTGGAGTAGTAGGGCTTCCTACAATGAGCAGTACTTC
CASSPWSSRASYNEQYF
>TRBJ1-4|few|TRBV12-3/TRBV12-4|TRBD1
TGTGCCAGCACCTTTCGGGGTTCAGGGGGGAAACTGTTTTTT
CASTFRGSGGKLFF
>TRBJ1-2|.|TRBV6-5|TRBD1
TGTGCCAGCAGCCCACGGCCCCGGGACAGCTATGGCTACACCTTC
CASSPRPRDSYGYTF
>TRBJ1-4|few|TRBV20-1|TRBD1
TGCAGTGCTAGAGATCAGGGGACAGGGGGCGAAAAACTGTTTTTT
CSARDQGTGGEKLFF
>TRBJ1-5|.|TRBV2|TRBD1
TGTGCCAGCAGTGAGACAGGGAGGTATCAGCCCCAGCATTTT
CASSETGRYQPQHF
>TRBJ1-1|.|TRBV25-1|TRBD1
TGTGCCAGCAGTCCCTCACAGGGGGCAACTGAAGCTTTCTTT
CASSPSQGATEAFF
>TRBJ1-5|.|TRBV6-6|.
TGTGCCAGCTGCCGGGCTAATCAGCCCCAGCATTTT
CASCRANQPQHF
>TRBJ1-5|.|TRBV12-3/TRBV12-4|TRBD1
TGTGCCAGCAGTGCGACAGGGGTAGCGTATAGCAATCAGCCCCAGCATTTT
CASSATGVAYSNQPQHF
>TRBJ2-1|few|TRBV5-1|.
TGCGCCAGCAGCTTGGGTAGCGGAAGCTCCTACAATGAGCAGTTCTTC
CASSLGSGSSYNEQFF
>TRBJ1-2|few|TRBV6-6|.
TGTGCCAGCAGTACACCCGGGACAAATGGCTACACCTTC
CASSTPGTNGYTF
>TRBJ1-1|once|TRBV6-5|.
TGTGCCAGCACCCACCGGGCTCGGGGCACTGAAGCTTTCTTT
CASTHRARGTEAFF
>TRBJ2-2|once|TRBV3-1|.
TGTGCCAGCAGCCAAACTTTTGGTTTGGTCCCCTTAACGAACACCGGGGAGCTGTTTTTT
CASSQTFGLVPLTNTGELFF
>TRBJ2-3|.|TRBV5-1|.
TGCGCCAGCAGCTTGGCCTCCCGGGACACGCAGTATTTT
CASSLASRDTQYF
>TRBJ2-7|.|TRBV7-2|.
TGTGCCAGCAGCCTGGGTCGCGGGATTTGGCACAATGAGCAGTACTTC
CASSLGRGIWHNEQYF
>TRBJ2-7|.|TRBV21-1|.
TGTGCCAGCAGCAAAAGGCATAGAGGGACCCCCTACGAGCAGTACTTC
CASSKRHRGTPYEQYF
>TRBJ2-1|few|TRBV5-1|.
TGCGCCAGCACCTTGCTGACAGAGTTCTCCTACAATGAGCAGTTCTTC
CASTLLTEFSYNEQFF
>TRBJ1-2|few|TRBV12-3/TRBV12-4|.
TGTGCCAGCAGTTCAGGGGTCGCCTCCTATGGCTACACCTTC
CASSSGVASYGYTF
>TRBJ2-4|few|TRBV7-2|.
TGTGCCAGCAGCTTCGATGGCAGGGGGGACATTCAGTACTTC
CASSFDGRGDIQYF
>TRBJ1-5|.|TRBV7-2|.
TGTGCCAGCAGCGCCCCGGTCAATCAGCCCCAGCATTTT
CASSAPVNQPQHF
>TRBJ1-1|.|TRBV7-9|.
TGTGCCAGCAGGAATTCGGCACGCAACACTGAAGCTTTCTTT
CASRNSARNTEAFF
>TRBJ2-2|.|TRBV10-3|.
TGTGCCATCAGTCTCAGGGGGGCTTCGAACACCGGGGAGCTGTTTTTT
CAISLRGASNTGELFF
>TRBJ2-7|many|TRBV27|TRBD1
TGTGCCAGCCGGGACAGCTCCTACGAGCAGTACTTC
CASRDSSYEQYF